The rows below give T cell receptor beta chains drawn from one sample of a study of cytomegalovirus exposure and HLA in healthy donors. Assay: immunoSEQ multiplex PCR; the TCRdb copy retains only in-frame clones and omits some. Among around 250,000 clones, nearly 90% were seen once, and the ten largest hold about 0.36%. The source material was PBMCs. Receptors were obtained from a woman aged 18-35 years in good health and CMV-seronegative. CDR3s include the opening cysteine and the closing phenylalanine or tryptophan. A D gene is named only where the DNA matches it firmly. A row's size may be missing; if present it is once, few, many or a size class.

d_gene | j_gene | abundance | len | v_gene | CDR3nt | CDR3aa
. | TRBJ1-5 | once | 14 | TRBV6-1 | TGTGCCAGCAGTGAAGCGTCGGGAGATCAGCCCCAGCATTTT | CASSEASGDQPQHF
. | TRBJ2-5 | . | 15 | TRBV6-5 | TGTGCCAGCAGCCTATGGGGAGAGGGATTGGAGACCCAGTACTTC | CASSLWGEGLETQYF
. | TRBJ1-6 | . | 13 | TRBV27 | TGTGCCAGCAGCCGAGCTACAGGGCCACCCCTCCACTTT | CASSRATGPPLHF
. | TRBJ2-5 | . | 18 | TRBV9 | TGTGCCAGCAGCGTAGAATCGGGCGGCAGGGGAGGGCAAGAGACCCAGTACTTC | CASSVESGGRGGQETQYF
. | TRBJ1-4 | . | 17 | TRBV5-4 | TGTGCCAGCAGCCCGGCCCGCCAAGCCGGGGGTGATGAAAAACTGTTTTTT | CASSPARQAGGDEKLFF
TRBD1 | TRBJ1-4 | . | 13 | TRBV10-1 | TGCGCCAACAGGGGGCGTAATAATGAAAAACTGTTTTTT | CANRGRNNEKLFF
. | TRBJ1-1 | few | 13 | TRBV7-9 | TGTGCCAGCAGCTTAGCTACAGGACCTGAAGCTTTCTTT | CASSLATGPEAFF
. | TRBJ1-1 | . | 14 | TRBV6-1 | TGTGCCAGCAGTGAACAGGGGCTGAGCACTGAAGCTTTCTTT | CASSEQGLSTEAFF
. | TRBJ2-3 | . | 15 | TRBV29-1 | TGCAGCGTTGAAGGTGCACCGAGAACGACAGATACGCAGTATTTT | CSVEGAPRTTDTQYF
. | TRBJ1-1 | few | 12 | TRBV18 | TGTGCCAGCTCACCTAGCAGGGTCGAAGCTTTCTTT | CASSPSRVEAFF
. | TRBJ1-4 | . | 15 | TRBV21-1 | TGTGCCAGCACCAAAGGGAGTGCAACTAATGAAAAACTGTTTTTT | CASTKGSATNEKLFF
. | TRBJ2-3 | . | 14 | TRBV2 | TGTGCCAGCAGTGATGGAGGAGGGAAAGATACGCAGTATTTT | CASSDGGGKDTQYF
TRBD1 | TRBJ2-5 | . | 16 | TRBV18 | TGTGCCAGCTCACCACCGAACAGGGGGTTCGAAGAGACCCAGTACTTC | CASSPPNRGFEETQYF
TRBD2 | TRBJ2-4 | . | 15 | TRBV5-1 | TGCGCCAGCAGCTTGGGGGCGGGGGACAAAAACATTCAGTACTTC | CASSLGAGDKNIQYF
. | TRBJ1-2 | . | 15 | TRBV4-1 | TGCGCCAGCAGCCGGATTATACAGGCGAACTATGGCTACACCTTC | CASSRIIQANYGYTF
TRBD1 | TRBJ2-7 | . | 17 | TRBV28 | TGTGCCAGCAGTTTATCCCCGACGGGGACAGGGACCTACGAGCAGTACTTC | CASSLSPTGTGTYEQYF
TRBD2 | TRBJ2-3 | . | 16 | TRBV5-1 | TGCGCCAGCAGCCCAAAGACTAGCGGGACCACAGATACGCAGTATTTT | CASSPKTSGTTDTQYF
. | TRBJ2-5 | . | 15 | TRBV10-3 | TGTGCCATCAGCGAAGGGGTAGGGGGAAGGGAGACCCAGTACTTC | CAISEGVGGRETQYF
TRBD1 | TRBJ2-7 | once | 13 | TRBV18 | TGTGCCAGCTCACCGGGACAGAACTACGAGCAGTACTTC | CASSPGQNYEQYF
TRBD1 | TRBJ2-4 | . | 12 | TRBV14 | TGTGCCAGCAGCTTCCTCGACAGGGTTAAGGAATTC | CASSFLDRVKEF
. | TRBJ2-7 | . | 13 | TRBV30 | TGTGCCTGGAGTGGGGGGCGAACCTACGAGCAGTACTTC | CAWSGGRTYEQYF
TRBD1 | TRBJ2-1 | . | 18 | TRBV5-1 | TGCGCCAGCAGCTTAACAGGGGCGTTAGTCACGGGCTACAATGAGCAGTTCTTC | CASSLTGALVTGYNEQFF
. | TRBJ1-6 | . | 15 | TRBV5-6 | TGTGCCAGCAGATCCGGACTGACGTATAATTCACCCCTCCACTTT | CASRSGLTYNSPLHF
TRBD1 | TRBJ1-4 | . | 13 | TRBV18 | TGTGCCAGCTCACCGGGACAGAATGAAAAACTGTTTTTT | CASSPGQNEKLFF
TRBD1 | TRBJ1-6 | . | 13 | TRBV6-4 | TGTGCCAGCAGTGAGACAGGGAGCTCACCCCTCCACTTT | CASSETGSSPLHF
TRBD1 | TRBJ1-4 | . | 14 | TRBV2 | TGTGCCAGCAGTCCGGGACAGACTAATGAAAAACTGTTTTTT | CASSPGQTNEKLFF
. | TRBJ1-2 | once | 13 | TRBV2 | TGTGCCAGCAGTGACGGCAGGGAATATGGCTACACCTTC | CASSDGREYGYTF
. | TRBJ1-4 | . | 17 | TRBV15 | TGTGCCACCAGCAGAGACAGGGGTGAATGGGCGAATGAAAAACTGTTTTTT | CATSRDRGEWANEKLFF
. | TRBJ1-1 | . | 14 | TRBV27 | TGTGCCAGCAGGGAAGGGGGGGCGGGGACTGAAGCTTTCTTT | CASREGGAGTEAFF
TRBD2 | TRBJ2-5 | once | 13 | TRBV5-6 | TGTGCCAGCAGCTTTGGGGGCGGGGGGCCCCAGTACTTC | CASSFGGGGPQYF
. | TRBJ1-5 | . | 14 | TRBV6-5 | TGTGCCAGCAGGAAGGACAGTTTCAATCAGCCCCAGCATTTT | CASRKDSFNQPQHF
TRBD1 | TRBJ2-5 | . | 14 | TRBV10-3 | TGTGCCATCAGTGGGGACAGGGGGCAAGAGACCCAGTACTTC | CAISGDRGQETQYF
. | TRBJ1-6 | few | 15 | TRBV6-4 | TGTGCCAGCAGTGACACCGAGGGAAGGAATTCACCCCTCCACTTT | CASSDTEGRNSPLHF
. | TRBJ1-3 | . | 18 | TRBV4-3 | TGCGCCAGCAGCCAAGACGCGACTCAGGGGACATTCGGAAACACCATATATTTT | CASSQDATQGTFGNTIYF
TRBD1 | TRBJ1-5 | . | 15 | TRBV28 | TGTGCCAGCAGTTCGGGGACAGGGGGTAGTGTACCCCAGCATTTT | CASSSGTGGSVPQHF
. | TRBJ1-2 | . | 16 | TRBV5-1 | TGCGCCAGCAGCTTTGGCGGGAGGGGCGTAAACTATGGCTACACCTTC | CASSFGGRGVNYGYTF
TRBD2 | TRBJ2-2 | . | 16 | TRBV5-1 | TGCGCCAGCAGCCCGATACTAGCGGGGAACACCGGGGAGCTGTTTTTT | CASSPILAGNTGELFF
TRBD1 | TRBJ1-2 | . | 14 | TRBV5-8 | TGTGCCAGCAGCAGGACAGGGGGCGACTATGGCTACACCTTC | CASSRTGGDYGYTF
TRBD1 | TRBJ2-1 | . | 15 | TRBV5-1 | TGCGCCAGCAGCTTTGGACAGGGGATGGGAAATGAGCAGTTCTTC | CASSFGQGMGNEQFF
. | TRBJ2-2 | . | 11 | TRBV20-1 | TGCAGTGCTTTTGAGACCGGGGAGCTGTTTTTT | CSAFETGELFF
TRBD2 | TRBJ2-2 | . | 16 | TRBV7-9 | TGTGCCAGCAGCCCTAGCGGCGGGGGGGGCACCGGGGAGCTGTTTTTT | CASSPSGGGGTGELFF
TRBD1 | TRBJ2-7 | once | 13 | TRBV28 | TGTGCCAGCAGGACAGGGGGCGTCTTGGAGCAGTACTTC | CASRTGGVLEQYF
TRBD2 | TRBJ2-1 | . | 15 | TRBV7-8 | TGTGCCAGCAGCTTTTTAGCGGGCGGGAACAATGAGCAGTTCTTC | CASSFLAGGNNEQFF
TRBD2 | TRBJ2-1 | . | 15 | TRBV19 | TGTGCCAGTAGTATGTCTAGCGGGGGGGCCTATGAGCAGTTCTTC | CASSMSSGGAYEQFF
TRBD1 | TRBJ1-5 | . | 15 | TRBV2 | TGTGCCAGCAGTGAAGGACAGGGAGACAATCAGCCCCAGCATTTT | CASSEGQGDNQPQHF
TRBD2 | TRBJ2-7 | . | 14 | TRBV28 | TGTGCCAGCAGTACTAGCGGGGAGTCCTACGAGCAGTACTTC | CASSTSGESYEQYF
. | TRBJ2-7 | . | 14 | TRBV28 | TGTGCCAGCAGTTCAGAGAGATCTAGCGACGAGCAGTACTTC | CASSSERSSDEQYF
TRBD2 | TRBJ2-7 | . | 15 | TRBV27 | TGTGCCAGCAGAGCCGGGGCGGGGGGTTCCTACGAGCAGTACTTC | CASRAGAGGSYEQYF